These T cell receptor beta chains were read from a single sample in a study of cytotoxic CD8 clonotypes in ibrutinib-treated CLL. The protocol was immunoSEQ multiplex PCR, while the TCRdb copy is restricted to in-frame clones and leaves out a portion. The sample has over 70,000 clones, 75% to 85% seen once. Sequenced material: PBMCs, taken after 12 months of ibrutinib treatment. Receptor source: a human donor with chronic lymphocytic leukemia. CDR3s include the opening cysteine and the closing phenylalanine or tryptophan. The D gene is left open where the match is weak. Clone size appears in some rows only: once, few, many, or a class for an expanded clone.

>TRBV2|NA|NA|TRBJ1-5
CASTPGSNSQPQHF
TGTGCCAGCACCCCCGGGAGTAATTCTCAGCCCCAGCATTTT
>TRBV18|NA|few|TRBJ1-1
CASSPMGEQKAFF
TGTGCCAGCTCACCAATGGGCGAGCAGAAAGCTTTCTTT
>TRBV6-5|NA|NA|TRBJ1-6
CASSLRDIYSPLHF
TGTGCCAGCAGCTTGCGGGACATTTATTCACCCCTCCACTTT
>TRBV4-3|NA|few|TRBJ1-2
CASSPQGFYGYTF
TGCGCCAGCAGCCCGCAGGGGTTCTATGGCTACACCTTC
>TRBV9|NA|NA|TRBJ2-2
CASSVVTGELFF
TGTGCCAGCAGCGTAGTTACCGGGGAGCTGTTTTTT
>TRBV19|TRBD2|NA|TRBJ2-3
CASSPLTKGGGAADTQYF
TGTGCCAGTAGTCCCCTGACCAAGGGCGGGGGGGCCGCAGATACGCAGTATTTT
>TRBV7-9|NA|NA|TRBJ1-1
CASTPGQPEAFF
TGTGCCAGCACCCCCGGACAGCCTGAAGCTTTCTTT
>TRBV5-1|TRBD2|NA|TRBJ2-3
CASSPRLAEDTDTQYF
TGCGCCAGCAGCCCCCGACTAGCGGAGGACACAGATACGCAGTATTTT
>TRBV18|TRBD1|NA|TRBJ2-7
CASSPHAGTEFSYEQYF
TGTGCCAGCTCACCTCATGCCGGGACAGAATTTTCCTACGAGCAGTACTTC
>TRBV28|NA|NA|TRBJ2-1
CASSRGPAGEQFF
TGTGCCAGCAGTCGGGGACCGGCCGGTGAGCAGTTCTTC
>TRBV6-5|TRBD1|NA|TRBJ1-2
CASRTGTDYGYTF
TGTGCCAGCAGGACCGGGACAGACTATGGCTACACCTTC
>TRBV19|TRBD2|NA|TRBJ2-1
CASSPTGLAGGNEQFF
TGTGCCAGTAGTCCGACGGGACTAGCGGGGGGAAATGAGCAGTTCTTC
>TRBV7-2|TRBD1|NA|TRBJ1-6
CASSPSQGGMNSPLHF
TGTGCCAGCAGCCCGTCCCAGGGGGGCATGAATTCACCCCTCCACTTT
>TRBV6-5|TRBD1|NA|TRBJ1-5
CASRGGTGNQPQHF
TGTGCCAGCAGAGGAGGGACAGGGAATCAGCCCCAGCATTTT
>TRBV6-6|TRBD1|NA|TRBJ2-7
CASSRDRGPPYEQYF
TGTGCCAGCAGCCGGGACAGGGGGCCCCCCTACGAGCAGTACTTC
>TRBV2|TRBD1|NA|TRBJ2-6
CASRAGQGISGANVLTF
TGTGCCAGCAGGGCGGGACAGGGAATCTCTGGGGCCAACGTCCTGACTTTC
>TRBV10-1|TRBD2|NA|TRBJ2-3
CAKGEGTSGSPGTDTQYF
TGCGCCAAAGGGGAAGGGACTAGCGGGAGCCCTGGGACAGATACGCAGTATTTT
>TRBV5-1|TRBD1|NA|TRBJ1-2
CASSLEGGGEYGYTF
TGCGCCAGCAGCTTGGAAGGAGGGGGCGAATATGGCTACACCTTC
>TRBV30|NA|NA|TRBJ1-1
CAWSTLSAEAFF
TGTGCCTGGTCCACCTTGTCAGCTGAAGCTTTCTTT
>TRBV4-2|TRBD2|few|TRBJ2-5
CASSRTGLAGGGETQYF
TGTGCCAGCAGCCGCACGGGACTAGCGGGGGGTGGAGAGACCCAGTACTTC
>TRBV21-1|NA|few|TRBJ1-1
CASTGDSRGAFF
TGTGCCAGCACCGGGGACAGCCGGGGAGCTTTCTTT
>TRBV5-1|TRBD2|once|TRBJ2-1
CASSLSLAGGGIDEQFF
TGCGCCAGCAGCTTGTCCCTAGCGGGAGGGGGCATCGATGAGCAGTTCTTC
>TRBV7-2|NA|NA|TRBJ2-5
CASTAGQSQTQYF
TGTGCCAGCACCGCGGGACAGAGCCAGACCCAGTACTTC
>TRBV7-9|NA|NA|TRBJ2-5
CASSFTGAWGETQYF
TGTGCCAGCAGCTTTACGGGGGCCTGGGGAGAGACCCAGTACTTC
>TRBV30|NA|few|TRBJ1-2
CAWSAPGLDYGYTF
TGTGCCTGGAGTGCCCCGGGACTGGACTATGGCTACACCTTC
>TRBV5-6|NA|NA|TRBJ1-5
CASSLWPGQGPDQPQHF
TGTGCCAGCAGCCTATGGCCGGGCCAGGGGCCTGATCAGCCCCAGCATTTT
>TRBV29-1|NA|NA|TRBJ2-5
CSVDGGQGQETQYF
TGCAGCGTTGATGGGGGGCAGGGTCAAGAGACCCAGTACTTC
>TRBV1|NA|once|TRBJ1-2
CTSSPPGGPRDGYTF
TGCACCAGCAGCCCGCCGGGGGGCCCTCGGGATGGCTACACCTTC
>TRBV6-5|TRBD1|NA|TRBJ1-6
CASRTTGTDNSPLHF
TGTGCCAGCAGGACAACCGGGACAGATAATTCACCCCTCCACTTT
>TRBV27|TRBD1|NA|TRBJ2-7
CASSPRDRGYEQYF
TGTGCCAGCAGTCCCAGGGACAGGGGCTACGAGCAGTACTTC
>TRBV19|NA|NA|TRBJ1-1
CASKGGDEAFF
TGTGCCAGTAAAGGGGGAGATGAAGCTTTCTTT
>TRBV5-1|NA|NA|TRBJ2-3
CASSPRADTQYF
TGCGCCAGCAGCCCCCGTGCAGATACGCAGTATTTT
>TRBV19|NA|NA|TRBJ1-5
CASSIGAGGGRQPQHF
TGTGCCAGTAGTATCGGGGCCGGCGGGGGTAGGCAGCCCCAGCATTTT
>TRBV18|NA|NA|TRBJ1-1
CASSPGQNTEAFF
TGTGCCAGCTCACCCGGGCAGAACACTGAAGCTTTCTTT
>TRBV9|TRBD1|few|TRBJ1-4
CASSLYGGTGEKLFF
TGTGCCAGCAGCCTCTATGGAGGGACAGGTGAAAAACTGTTTTTT
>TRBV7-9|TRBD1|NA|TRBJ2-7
CASSQGVRPYEQYF
TGTGCCAGCAGCCAGGGGGTCCGCCCCTACGAGCAGTACTTC
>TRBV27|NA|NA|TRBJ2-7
CASSLFGFGAAGEQYF
TGTGCCAGCAGTTTATTTGGGTTTGGGGCGGCAGGCGAGCAGTACTTC
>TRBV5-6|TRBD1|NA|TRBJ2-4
CASRTGTGGAGAKNIQYF
TGTGCCAGCAGGACCGGGACAGGGGGCGCCGGGGCCAAAAACATTCAGTACTTC
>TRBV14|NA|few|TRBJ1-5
CASSEHSNQPQHF
TGTGCCAGCAGCGAGCATAGCAATCAGCCCCAGCATTTT
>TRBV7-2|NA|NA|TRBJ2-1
CASSARSSYNEQFF
TGTGCCAGCAGCGCCAGGAGCTCCTACAATGAGCAGTTCTTC
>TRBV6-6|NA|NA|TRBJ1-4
CASGAGLGELFF
TGTGCCAGCGGAGCCGGCCTGGGCGAACTGTTTTTT
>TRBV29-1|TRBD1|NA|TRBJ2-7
CSVEDEGTAHYEQYF
TGCAGCGTTGAAGATGAGGGGACAGCCCACTACGAGCAGTACTTC
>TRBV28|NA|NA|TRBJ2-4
CASSGWQSAKNIQYF
TGTGCCAGCAGCGGGTGGCAATCTGCCAAAAACATTCAGTACTTC